Described below is a single T cell receptor beta chain sequence and its context. Its antigen is currently not known. No much larger clone is present one base from it, and per-base qualities are unavailable. Between the V and J ends, shortened by 2 bases and 0 bases respectively, the junction contains 13 bases. Measured from the cysteine to the phenylalanine, the CDR3 is 16 residues long. Only the CDR3 region is kept as DNA, spanning 48 bases read in frame from base 1. The germline V gene gives CDR1 as MNHEY and CDR2 as SVGAGI. The immunoSEQ hsTCRB v3.0 assay was used at survey level resolution for TRB variable region sequencing. The target sequencing depth for TRB was about 40,000-50,000 T-cell genomes per sample. Pooled TRB libraries were sequenced on an Illumina MiSeq with a v3 150-cycle kit. For the original study's pipeline: Analysis of repertoires was carried out in R inside a reproducible Nextflow workflow spanning QC, data transformation and analysis. LymphoSeq2, an R package for AIRR-Seq data exploration, was used to implement custom analyses. Several samples yielding fewer than 5000 total TRB sequences were excluded, leaving 188 analyzed HIV repertoires. Of the approximately 190 retained HIV repertoires, approximately 57 were collected before and approximately 130 after ART initiation. Each repertoire was downsampled to 5000 TRB nucleotide sequences, and summary statistics were averaged across 100 downsampling iterations. The analysis kept only TRB sequences whose CDR3 regions were at least seven amino acids long. Two measures captured diversity: a Shannon entropy-derived clonality score and the Gini coefficient. In the repertoire networks, any two of the top 5000 CDR3 amino acid sequences were linked whenever the two sequences differed by an edit distance of one. For TRB CDR3 amino acid sequences, GLIPH2 was used to predict antigen specificity groups and MHC restriction. CDR3 amino acid sequences were matched against VDJdb and McPAS-TCR to flag known CMV, EBV, HIV or tissue antigen associations. Pre-ART, post-ART and control groups were compared with Wilcoxon signed-rank tests and Holm-Bonferroni correction. The table was pulled from immuneACCESS by TCRdb, which kept in-frame rearrangements only. Such tables lose some clones; where checked, under half of the loss comes from unresolved V genes, and the rest has no known cause. V and J calls and clone size are given by that table; D and trimming were obtained from the DNA. The sample has roughly 40,000 clones on record, approximately 94% of them singletons. The biggest ten clones account for less than 2.5% of the sample.

The entry originates in a study of long-term antiretroviral therapy in people with HIV (dated by TCRdb to between 2021 and 2022). In the study overall: Collection of the earliest samples took place about a decade ahead of the 2015 WHO recommendation for immediate ART, at a time when ART was typically delayed until CD4 counts fell. This retrospective serial study examined whether starting ART and sustained HIV suppression were associated with changes in the composition and diversity of the TRB repertoire in peripheral blood. Among the approximately 30 participants with HIV, around 10 were female. A total of roughly 180 cryopreserved PBMC samples were contributed to the cohort by 30 adults with confirmed HIV infection, with samples collected serially over a mean of around 6 years (range 1-12). Test extractions of a monoclonal T-cell line alongside approximately 36 polyclonal samples showed no cross-contamination during QIAcube processing.

What the authors observed across the whole study: No data were available on ART adherence, viral resistance or therapy changes, limiting inferences about post-ART repertoire changes. HIV repertoires had narrower CDR3 length ranges than controls, and the network structure suggested an antigen-experienced repertoire that shifted only slightly toward naive after ART. Because pre-ART samples had limited cell numbers, profiling was done on unsorted PBMC rather than on sorted CD4+ and CD8+ T cells. Limited PBMC availability meant only the TCR beta chain was sequenced, without alpha chain pairing. ART initiation was associated with a significant increase in TRB diversity, but diversity stayed significantly below transplant donor controls even after long-term ART. The samples were dated from about 2003 to 2018, and the ART regimens that were used may be less effective than current ART regimens. Expanded TRB clones identified before ART initiation dominated the repertoire across all time points, though the dominance fluctuated and decreased in many PLHIV after ART.

To be included, a participant needed at least one PBMC sample from before ART initiation plus at least two post-ART samples. Every participant with HIV received treatment in the United States of America. Before DNA extraction, cryopreserved samples containing about 0.95-10 million PBMC were thawed and washed. At the time of the earliest PBMC sample for each participant with HIV, ages ranged from about 23 to 60 years. PBMC samples from each participant spanned 1-4 timepoints before ART initiation and 2-8 timepoints after ART initiation, with a median of 7 samples. Serial HIV viral load, CD4+ T-cell count, ART history and demographic data were obtained for every participant. Genomic DNA was extracted from unsorted PBMC with a Qiagen kit on a QIAcube, with processing performed in batches of 12 samples.

The sample was unsorted PBMCs, taken 9 to 9.5 years after starting antiretroviral therapy. The origin of this receptor is a man aged 25 to 40 with HIV. The chain is made from TRBV6-5 and TRBJ1-1; no D gene is confidently identified. The CDR3 here reads CASSYLPGQMNTEAFF. The nucleotide sequence is given as TGTGCCAGCAGTTACCTCCCCGGGCAGATGAACACTGAAGCTTTCTTT.